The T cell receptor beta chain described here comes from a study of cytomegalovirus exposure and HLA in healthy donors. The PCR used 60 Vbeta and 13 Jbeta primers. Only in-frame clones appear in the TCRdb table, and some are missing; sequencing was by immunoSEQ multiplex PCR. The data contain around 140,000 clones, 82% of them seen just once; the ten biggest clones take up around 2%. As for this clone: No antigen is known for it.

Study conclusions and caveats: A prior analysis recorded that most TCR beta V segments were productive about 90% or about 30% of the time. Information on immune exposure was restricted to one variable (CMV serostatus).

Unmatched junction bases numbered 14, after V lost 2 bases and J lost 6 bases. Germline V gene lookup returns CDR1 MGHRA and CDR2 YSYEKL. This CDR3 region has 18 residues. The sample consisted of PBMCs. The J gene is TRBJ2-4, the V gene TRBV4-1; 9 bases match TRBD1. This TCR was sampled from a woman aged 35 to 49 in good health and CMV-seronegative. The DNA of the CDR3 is TGCGCCAGCAGCCAACACCGAGGACAGGGGCATTCAAGAAACATTCAGTACTTC. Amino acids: CASSQHRGQGHSRNIQYF.